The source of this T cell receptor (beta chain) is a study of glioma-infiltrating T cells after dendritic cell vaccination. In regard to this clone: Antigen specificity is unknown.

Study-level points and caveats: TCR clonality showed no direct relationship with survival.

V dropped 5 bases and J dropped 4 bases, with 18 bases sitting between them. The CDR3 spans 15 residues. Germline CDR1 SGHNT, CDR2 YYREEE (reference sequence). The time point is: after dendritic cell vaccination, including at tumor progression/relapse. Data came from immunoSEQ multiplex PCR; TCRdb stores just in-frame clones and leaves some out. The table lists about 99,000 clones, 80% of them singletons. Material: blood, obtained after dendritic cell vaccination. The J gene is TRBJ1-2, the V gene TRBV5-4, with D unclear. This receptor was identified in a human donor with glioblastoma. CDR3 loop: CASRSTVSVGYGYTF. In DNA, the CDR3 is TGTGCCAGCAGATCTACAGTATCGGTAGGCTATGGCTACACCTTC.